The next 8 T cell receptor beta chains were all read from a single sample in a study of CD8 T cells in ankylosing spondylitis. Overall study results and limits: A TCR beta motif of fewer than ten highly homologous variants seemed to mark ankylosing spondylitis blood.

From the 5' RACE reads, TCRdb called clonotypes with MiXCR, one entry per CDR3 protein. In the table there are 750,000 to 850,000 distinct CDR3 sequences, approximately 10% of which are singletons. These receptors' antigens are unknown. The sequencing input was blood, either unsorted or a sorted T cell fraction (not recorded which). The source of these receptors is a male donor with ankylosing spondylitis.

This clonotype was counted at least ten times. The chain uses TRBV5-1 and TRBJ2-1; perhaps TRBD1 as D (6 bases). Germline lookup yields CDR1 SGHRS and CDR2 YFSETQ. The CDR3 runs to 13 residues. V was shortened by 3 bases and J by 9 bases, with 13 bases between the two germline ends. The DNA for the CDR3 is TGCGCCAGCAGCTCGACAGGAAGCTCTGAGCAGTTCTTC. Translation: CASSSTGSSEQFF.

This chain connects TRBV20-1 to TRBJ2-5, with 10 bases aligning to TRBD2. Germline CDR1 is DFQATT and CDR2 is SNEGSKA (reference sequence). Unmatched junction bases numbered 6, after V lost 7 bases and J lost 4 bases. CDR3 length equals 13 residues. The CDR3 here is CSVQRGGSETQYF. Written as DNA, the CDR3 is TGCAGTGTTCAGCGGGGGGGGTCAGAGACCCAGTACTTC.

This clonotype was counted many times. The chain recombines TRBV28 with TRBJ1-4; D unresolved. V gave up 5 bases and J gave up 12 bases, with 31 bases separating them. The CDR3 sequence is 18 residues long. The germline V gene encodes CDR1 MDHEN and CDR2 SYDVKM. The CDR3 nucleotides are TGTGCCAGCAGTGCCATGGCCGGGTTTCAAGGGTTTAGTGGAGAACTGTTTTTT. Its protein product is CASSAMAGFQGFSGELFF.

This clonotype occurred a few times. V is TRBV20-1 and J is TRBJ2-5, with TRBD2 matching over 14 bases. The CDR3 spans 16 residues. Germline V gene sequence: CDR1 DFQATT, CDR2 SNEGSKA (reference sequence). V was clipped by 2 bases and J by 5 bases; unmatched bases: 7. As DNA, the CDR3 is TGCAGTGCTAGATTGGGACTAGCGGGAGTCCGGGAGACCCAGTACTTC. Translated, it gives CSARLGLAGVRETQYF.

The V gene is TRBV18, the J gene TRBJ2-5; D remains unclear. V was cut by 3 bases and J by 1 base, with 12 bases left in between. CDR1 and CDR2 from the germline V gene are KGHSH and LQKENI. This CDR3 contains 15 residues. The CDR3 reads CASSPAAGSQETQYF. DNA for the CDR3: TGTGCCAGCTCACCGGCAGCAGGATCCCAAGAGACCCAGTACTTC.

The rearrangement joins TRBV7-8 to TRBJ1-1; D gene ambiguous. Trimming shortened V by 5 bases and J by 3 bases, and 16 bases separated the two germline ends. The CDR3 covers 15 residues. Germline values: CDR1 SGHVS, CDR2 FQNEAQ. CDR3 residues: CASSRVPGVDTEAFF. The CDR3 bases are TGTGCCAGCAGCCGAGTCCCCGGGGTAGACACTGAAGCTTTCTTT. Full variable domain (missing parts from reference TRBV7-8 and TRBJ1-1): GAGVSQSPRYKVAKRGQDVALRCDPISGHVSLFWYQQALGQGPEFLTYFQNEAQLDKSGLPSDRFFAERPEGSVSTLKIQRTQQEDSAVYLCASSRVPGVDTEAFFGQGTRLTVV.

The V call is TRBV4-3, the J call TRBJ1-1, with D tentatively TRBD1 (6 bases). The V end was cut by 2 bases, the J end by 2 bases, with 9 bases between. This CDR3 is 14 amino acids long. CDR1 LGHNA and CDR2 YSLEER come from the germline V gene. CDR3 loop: CASSQRTDNTEAFF. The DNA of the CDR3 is TGCGCCAGCAGCCAAAGGACAGATAACACTGAAGCTTTCTTT.

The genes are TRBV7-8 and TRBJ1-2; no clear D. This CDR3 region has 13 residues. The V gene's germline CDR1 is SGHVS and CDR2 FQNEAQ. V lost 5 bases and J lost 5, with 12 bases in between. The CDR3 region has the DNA TGTGCCAGCAGCCCCTGGGGTTTGTATGGCTACACCTTC. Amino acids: CASSPWGLYGYTF.